Listed below are T cell receptor beta chains from one sample, sequenced in a study of PD-L1 blockade in urothelial cancer. Sequencing used immunoSEQ multiplex PCR; TCRdb keeps in-frame clones, though not all of them. The sample consists of approximately 100,000 clones, roughly 88% of them appearing once. Specimen: PBMCs, collected around atezolizumab (anti-PD-L1) treatment. The receptor set was obtained from a man aged 50 or older with urothelial cancer. Each CDR3 is given with its conserved first and last residue. Fields, in order: D gene, V gene, J gene, clone size, CDR3 protein, CDR3 DNA. A D gene is named only where the DNA matches it firmly. A clone size is listed for some rows: how often the clone was seen (once, few, many), or a class if it is expanded.

d_call: -; v_call: TRBV6-1; j_call: TRBJ2-3; clone_size: -; cdr3_aa: CASSVRYTGSGDTQYF; cdr3_nt: TGTGCCAGCAGTGTACGCTATACAGGTTCGGGAGATACGCAGTATTTT
d_call: -; v_call: TRBV7-9; j_call: TRBJ1-2; clone_size: -; cdr3_aa: CASSLVGIVYYGYTF; cdr3_nt: TGTGCCAGCAGCTTAGTCGGGATAGTATACTATGGCTACACCTTC
d_call: TRBD2; v_call: TRBV27; j_call: TRBJ2-1; clone_size: -; cdr3_aa: CASRWGGEQFF; cdr3_nt: TGTGCCAGCAGGTGGGGGGGTGAGCAGTTCTTC
d_call: -; v_call: TRBV10-2; j_call: TRBJ2-2; clone_size: -; cdr3_aa: CASSLSDTGELFF; cdr3_nt: TGCGCCAGCAGTTTGTCGGACACCGGGGAGCTGTTTTTT
d_call: -; v_call: TRBV6-5; j_call: TRBJ1-4; clone_size: -; cdr3_aa: CASSYLASTREKLFF; cdr3_nt: TGTGCCAGCAGTTATTTGGCCAGTACTAGGGAAAAACTGTTTTTT
d_call: -; v_call: TRBV28; j_call: TRBJ1-2; clone_size: -; cdr3_aa: CASSLTVYGYTF; cdr3_nt: TGTGCCAGCAGTTTAACAGTCTATGGCTACACCTTC
d_call: TRBD2; v_call: TRBV7-3; j_call: TRBJ2-3; clone_size: -; cdr3_aa: CASSLTGLAGGDTQYF; cdr3_nt: TGTGCCAGCAGCTTAACTGGCCTAGCGGGAGGAGATACGCAGTATTTT
d_call: -; v_call: TRBV11-3; j_call: TRBJ2-3; clone_size: -; cdr3_aa: CASSKQGSTDTQYF; cdr3_nt: TGTGCCAGCAGTAAACAGGGTAGCACAGATACGCAGTATTTT
d_call: -; v_call: TRBV9; j_call: TRBJ2-3; clone_size: -; cdr3_aa: CASGSPGQDTQYF; cdr3_nt: TGTGCCAGCGGGAGCCCGGGTCAAGATACGCAGTATTTT
d_call: TRBD2; v_call: TRBV2; j_call: TRBJ2-5; clone_size: -; cdr3_aa: CASTGGPSAGVHETQYF; cdr3_nt: TGTGCCAGCACAGGAGGCCCCTCGGCGGGAGTTCATGAGACCCAGTACTTC
d_call: -; v_call: TRBV7-3; j_call: TRBJ2-5; clone_size: -; cdr3_aa: CASSMWPGLVETQYF; cdr3_nt: TGTGCCAGCAGCATGTGGCCGGGATTGGTAGAGACCCAGTACTTC
d_call: -; v_call: TRBV15; j_call: TRBJ2-7; clone_size: -; cdr3_aa: CATSAQAWKSKYEQYF; cdr3_nt: TGTGCCACCAGCGCCCAGGCTTGGAAAAGCAAATACGAGCAGTACTTC
d_call: TRBD2; v_call: TRBV11-2; j_call: TRBJ2-1; clone_size: -; cdr3_aa: CASSLGRASGRHSYNEQFF; cdr3_nt: TGTGCCAGCAGCCTAGGCCGGGCTAGCGGGAGACATTCCTACAATGAGCAGTTCTTC
d_call: -; v_call: TRBV9; j_call: TRBJ1-3; clone_size: -; cdr3_aa: CASSAGVGNTIYF; cdr3_nt: TGTGCCAGCAGTGCAGGGGTTGGAAACACCATATATTTT
d_call: -; v_call: TRBV4-1; j_call: TRBJ1-5; clone_size: -; cdr3_aa: CASSQVLSRTLNQPQHF; cdr3_nt: TGCGCCAGCAGCCAAGTACTCTCTAGAACTCTCAATCAGCCCCAGCATTTT
d_call: -; v_call: TRBV19; j_call: TRBJ2-2; clone_size: -; cdr3_aa: CASIRGRSPTGELFF; cdr3_nt: TGTGCCAGTATCCGAGGTCGCTCGCCCACCGGGGAGCTGTTTTTT
d_call: TRBD1; v_call: TRBV30; j_call: TRBJ1-4; clone_size: -; cdr3_aa: CAWSVKAGGIEKLFF; cdr3_nt: TGTGCCTGGAGTGTAAAGGCAGGGGGGATTGAAAAACTGTTTTTT
d_call: -; v_call: TRBV11-3; j_call: TRBJ2-1; clone_size: -; cdr3_aa: CASSFRRASYNEQFF; cdr3_nt: TGTGCCAGCAGTTTCAGGAGGGCCTCCTACAATGAGCAGTTCTTC
d_call: TRBD1; v_call: TRBV19; j_call: TRBJ1-5; clone_size: -; cdr3_aa: CASRPGQGNQPQHF; cdr3_nt: TGTGCCAGTCGACCAGGACAGGGGAATCAGCCCCAGCATTTT
d_call: -; v_call: TRBV23-1; j_call: TRBJ2-1; clone_size: once; cdr3_aa: CASSHGMRYNEQFF; cdr3_nt: TGCGCCAGCAGTCACGGGATGAGGTACAATGAGCAGTTCTTC
d_call: TRBD2; v_call: TRBV19; j_call: TRBJ2-7; clone_size: -; cdr3_aa: CASSGGGTSVSRVYEQYF; cdr3_nt: TGTGCCAGTAGCGGGGGAGGGACTAGCGTCTCCCGGGTCTACGAGCAGTACTTC
d_call: -; v_call: TRBV6-1; j_call: TRBJ1-1; clone_size: -; cdr3_aa: CASSATVGGGNTEAFF; cdr3_nt: TGTGCCAGCAGTGCGACCGTGGGGGGAGGGAACACTGAAGCTTTCTTT
d_call: TRBD2; v_call: TRBV11-2; j_call: TRBJ2-2; clone_size: -; cdr3_aa: CASSPEGGSGVNTGELFF; cdr3_nt: TGTGCCAGCAGCCCGGAAGGGGGTAGCGGGGTTAACACCGGGGAGCTGTTTTTT
d_call: -; v_call: TRBV18; j_call: TRBJ1-1; clone_size: few; cdr3_aa: CASSSTGKGVNTEAFF; cdr3_nt: TGTGCCAGCTCCTCAACAGGGAAAGGGGTGAACACTGAAGCTTTCTTT
d_call: TRBD1; v_call: TRBV4-2; j_call: TRBJ2-4; clone_size: once; cdr3_aa: CASSQKTGGDIQYF; cdr3_nt: TGTGCCAGCAGCCAAAAGACAGGGGGCGACATTCAGTACTTC
d_call: TRBD1; v_call: TRBV4-1; j_call: TRBJ2-7; clone_size: -; cdr3_aa: CASSQGRLERQGKYEQYF; cdr3_nt: TGCGCCAGCAGCCAAGGACGCCTGGAGAGACAGGGGAAGTACGAGCAGTACTTC
d_call: -; v_call: TRBV6-5; j_call: TRBJ1-5; clone_size: -; cdr3_aa: CASSYSRGQPQHF; cdr3_nt: TGTGCCAGCAGTTACTCGAGAGGTCAGCCCCAGCATTTT
d_call: TRBD2; v_call: TRBV9; j_call: TRBJ2-3; clone_size: -; cdr3_aa: CASSVGASGVADTQYF; cdr3_nt: TGTGCCAGCAGCGTAGGTGCTAGCGGGGTAGCGGATACGCAGTATTTT
d_call: -; v_call: TRBV27; j_call: TRBJ2-2; clone_size: few; cdr3_aa: CASRFSGYANTGELFF; cdr3_nt: TGTGCCAGCAGATTTAGCGGATACGCGAACACCGGGGAGCTGTTTTTT
d_call: TRBD2; v_call: TRBV27; j_call: TRBJ2-7; clone_size: -; cdr3_aa: CASSLLAGENYEQYF; cdr3_nt: TGTGCCAGCAGTTTACTCGCGGGAGAAAACTACGAGCAGTACTTC
d_call: TRBD1; v_call: TRBV18; j_call: TRBJ2-3; clone_size: -; cdr3_aa: CASSPVPGGTDTQYF; cdr3_nt: TGTGCCAGCTCACCGGTGCCAGGGGGTACAGATACGCAGTATTTT
d_call: TRBD2; v_call: TRBV14; j_call: TRBJ2-1; clone_size: -; cdr3_aa: CASSQDTTSGYNEQFF; cdr3_nt: TGTGCCAGCAGCCAAGATACCACTAGCGGCTACAATGAGCAGTTCTTC
d_call: TRBD1; v_call: TRBV10-3; j_call: TRBJ1-1; clone_size: -; cdr3_aa: CAISESGQGRTEAFF; cdr3_nt: TGTGCCATCAGTGAGTCTGGACAGGGAAGGACTGAAGCTTTCTTT
d_call: -; v_call: TRBV18; j_call: TRBJ1-1; clone_size: -; cdr3_aa: CASSPSVVAVDTEAFF; cdr3_nt: TGTGCCAGCTCACCGTCGGTCGTTGCGGTTGACACTGAAGCTTTCTTT
d_call: -; v_call: TRBV27; j_call: TRBJ2-1; clone_size: once; cdr3_aa: CASSLMVYSDNEQFF; cdr3_nt: TGTGCCAGCAGTTTAATGGTCTATAGCGACAATGAGCAGTTCTTC
d_call: TRBD1; v_call: TRBV5-1; j_call: TRBJ2-2; clone_size: -; cdr3_aa: CASQTGGNLNTGELFF; cdr3_nt: TGCGCCAGCCAGACAGGGGGAAACTTGAACACCGGGGAGCTGTTTTTT
d_call: TRBD2; v_call: TRBV2; j_call: TRBJ2-2; clone_size: -; cdr3_aa: CASRGGLAGVDGELFF; cdr3_nt: TGTGCCAGCAGGGGGGGACTAGCGGGAGTTGACGGGGAGCTGTTTTTT
d_call: TRBD1; v_call: TRBV28; j_call: TRBJ2-5; clone_size: -; cdr3_aa: CASSFPGTAQETQYF; cdr3_nt: TGTGCCAGCAGTTTTCCAGGGACAGCCCAAGAGACCCAGTACTTC
d_call: -; v_call: TRBV6-1; j_call: TRBJ2-5; clone_size: -; cdr3_aa: CASTKNYAGQETQYF; cdr3_nt: TGTGCCAGCACGAAGAATTACGCGGGTCAAGAGACCCAGTACTTC
d_call: -; v_call: TRBV7-3; j_call: TRBJ1-2; clone_size: once; cdr3_aa: CASSPGREYGYTF; cdr3_nt: TGTGCCAGCAGCCCCGGACGGGAGTATGGCTACACCTTC
d_call: -; v_call: TRBV5-1; j_call: TRBJ2-1; clone_size: -; cdr3_aa: CASSLVGGTDEQFF; cdr3_nt: TGCGCCAGCAGCTTGGTGGGGGGTACGGATGAGCAGTTCTTC
d_call: -; v_call: TRBV18; j_call: TRBJ2-5; clone_size: -; cdr3_aa: CASSPPSLRATQYF; cdr3_nt: TGTGCCAGCTCACCACCGAGTCTGAGGGCGACCCAGTACTTC
d_call: -; v_call: TRBV28; j_call: TRBJ1-2; clone_size: -; cdr3_aa: CASSLAAYSTKANYGYTF; cdr3_nt: TGTGCCAGCAGTTTAGCGGCCTATTCAACCAAAGCTAACTATGGCTACACCTTC
d_call: TRBD1; v_call: TRBV7-2; j_call: TRBJ1-1; clone_size: -; cdr3_aa: CASSPGQGTNTEAFF; cdr3_nt: TGTGCCAGCAGCCCAGGACAGGGGACCAACACTGAAGCTTTCTTT
d_call: -; v_call: TRBV9; j_call: TRBJ1-1; clone_size: -; cdr3_aa: CASSVAVSGNTEAFF; cdr3_nt: TGTGCCAGCAGCGTAGCGGTGAGCGGGAACACTGAAGCTTTCTTT
d_call: -; v_call: TRBV5-4; j_call: TRBJ1-2; clone_size: -; cdr3_aa: CASSLDGSYGYTF; cdr3_nt: TGTGCCAGCAGCCTCGACGGGTCCTATGGCTACACCTTC
d_call: TRBD2; v_call: TRBV10-3; j_call: TRBJ2-3; clone_size: -; cdr3_aa: CAINSLTSLDTQYF; cdr3_nt: TGTGCCATCAACTCCCTGACTAGCCTTGATACGCAGTATTTT
d_call: -; v_call: TRBV5-4; j_call: TRBJ2-7; clone_size: -; cdr3_aa: CASSSPGTLTYEQYF; cdr3_nt: TGTGCCAGCAGCTCGCCCGGGACACTTACCTACGAGCAGTACTTC
d_call: TRBD2; v_call: TRBV13; j_call: TRBJ2-7; clone_size: many; cdr3_aa: CASSPRTSGSTGEQYF; cdr3_nt: TGTGCCAGCAGCCCCCGGACTAGCGGGAGTACGGGAGAGCAGTACTTC
d_call: -; v_call: TRBV19; j_call: TRBJ2-7; clone_size: many; cdr3_aa: CASSLVSRTVYEQYF; cdr3_nt: TGTGCCAGTAGTCTAGTAAGCCGGACAGTCTACGAGCAGTACTTC
d_call: -; v_call: TRBV27; j_call: TRBJ2-3; clone_size: -; cdr3_aa: CASSLRQLRSTDTQYF; cdr3_nt: TGTGCCAGCAGTCTTCGACAGTTAAGGAGCACAGATACGCAGTATTTT
d_call: TRBD2; v_call: TRBV7-2; j_call: TRBJ2-7; clone_size: -; cdr3_aa: CASSLVTSGGSYEQYF; cdr3_nt: TGTGCCAGCAGCTTAGTGACTAGCGGGGGCTCCTACGAGCAGTACTTC
d_call: TRBD2; v_call: TRBV19; j_call: TRBJ2-7; clone_size: once; cdr3_aa: CASSSGLAPFF; cdr3_nt: TGTGCCAGTAGTTCGGGACTAGCTCCGTTCTTC
d_call: TRBD2; v_call: TRBV6-5; j_call: TRBJ2-2; clone_size: -; cdr3_aa: CASTPGLAITGELFF; cdr3_nt: TGTGCCAGCACCCCGGGACTAGCGATCACCGGGGAGCTGTTTTTT